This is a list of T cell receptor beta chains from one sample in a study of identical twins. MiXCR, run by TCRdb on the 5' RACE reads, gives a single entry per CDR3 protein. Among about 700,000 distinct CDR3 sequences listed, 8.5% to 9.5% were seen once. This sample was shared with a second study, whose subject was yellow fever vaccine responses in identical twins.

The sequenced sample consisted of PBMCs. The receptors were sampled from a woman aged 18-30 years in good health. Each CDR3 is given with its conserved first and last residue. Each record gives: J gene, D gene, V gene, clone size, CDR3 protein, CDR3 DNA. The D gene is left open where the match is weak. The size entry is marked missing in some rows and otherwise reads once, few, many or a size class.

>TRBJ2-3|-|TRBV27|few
CASSLTGEDTQYF
TGTGCCAGCAGTTTAACCGGGGAGGATACGCAGTATTTT
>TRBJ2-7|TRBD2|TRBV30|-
CAWRSSGRDMYEQYF
TGTGCCTGGAGAAGTAGCGGGAGGGATATGTACGAGCAGTACTTC
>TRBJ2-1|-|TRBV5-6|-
CASSAKRDEQFF
TGTGCCAGCAGCGCCAAAAGGGATGAGCAGTTCTTC
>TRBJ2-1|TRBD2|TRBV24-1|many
CATSSPRTGLSYNEQFF
TGTGCCACCAGTTCCCCCAGGACGGGACTATCCTACAATGAGCAGTTCTTC
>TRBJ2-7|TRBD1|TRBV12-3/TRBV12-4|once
CASSFGSGTGTYEQYF
TGTGCCAGCAGTTTTGGCTCCGGGACAGGGACCTACGAGCAGTACTTC
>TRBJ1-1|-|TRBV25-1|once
CATVGGGVAFF
TGTGCCACCGTTGGGGGGGGAGTGGCTTTCTTT
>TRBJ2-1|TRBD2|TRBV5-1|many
CASSLAVSGYNEQFF
TGCGCCAGCAGCTTGGCGGTTAGCGGGTACAATGAGCAGTTCTTC
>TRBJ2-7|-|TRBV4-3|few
CASSQDGPSFAYEQYF
TGCGCCAGCAGCCAAGACGGTCCCAGCTTCGCCTACGAGCAGTACTTC
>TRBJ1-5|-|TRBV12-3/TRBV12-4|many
CASSGQGSQPQHF
TGTGCCAGCAGTGGCCAGGGGAGTCAGCCCCAGCATTTT
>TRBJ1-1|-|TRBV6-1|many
CASSEADRMMNTEAFF
TGTGCCAGCAGTGAAGCCGACAGGATGATGAACACTGAAGCTTTCTTT
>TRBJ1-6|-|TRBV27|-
CASSLRAQGERSPLHF
TGTGCCAGCAGTTTAAGGGCACAGGGAGAGAGATCACCCCTCCACTTT
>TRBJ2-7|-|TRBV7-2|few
CASSLRQITYEQYF
TGTGCCAGCAGCCTAAGACAGATCACCTACGAGCAGTACTTC
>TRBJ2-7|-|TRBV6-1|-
CASSLSLGYEQYF
TGTGCCAGCAGCCTATCCTTAGGGTACGAGCAGTACTTC
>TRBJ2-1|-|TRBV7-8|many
CASSVTGEAPYNEQFF
TGTGCCAGCAGCGTCACAGGAGAAGCGCCGTACAATGAGCAGTTCTTC
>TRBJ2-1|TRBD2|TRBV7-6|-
CASSLRGLAGAFSYNEQFF
TGTGCCAGCAGCCTCCGGGGGTTAGCGGGAGCGTTCTCCTACAATGAGCAGTTCTTC
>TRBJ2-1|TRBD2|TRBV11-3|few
CASRGGNGNEQFF
TGTGCCAGCAGGGGGGGGAACGGCAATGAGCAGTTCTTC
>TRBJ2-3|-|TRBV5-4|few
CASTLGGASSSQYF
TGTGCCAGCACCCTAGGGGGGGCCTCCTCTTCGCAGTATTTT
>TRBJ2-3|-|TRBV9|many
CASSGPGEYITQYF
TGTGCCAGCAGCGGGCCAGGAGAATACATAACGCAGTATTTT
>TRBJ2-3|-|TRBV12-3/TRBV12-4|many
CASSPRGWLDTQYF
TGTGCCAGCAGTCCACGAGGGTGGTTAGATACGCAGTATTTT
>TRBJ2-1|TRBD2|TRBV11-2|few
CASSPTSYTSDEQFF
TGTGCCAGCAGCCCGACTAGCTACACCTCGGATGAGCAGTTCTTC
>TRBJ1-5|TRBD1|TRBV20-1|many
CSALGTGNQPQHF
TGCAGTGCCCTGGGGACAGGGAATCAGCCCCAGCATTTT
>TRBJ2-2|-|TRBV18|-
CASSPKGPTGELFF
TGTGCCAGCTCACCAAAGGGTCCCACCGGGGAGCTGTTTTTT
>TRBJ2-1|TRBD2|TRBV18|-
CASLGGVAEYNEQFF
TGTGCCAGCCTCGGGGGGGTAGCGGAATACAATGAGCAGTTCTTC
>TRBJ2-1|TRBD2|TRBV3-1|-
CATCQEASGRALDEQFF
TGTGCCACCTGCCAAGAGGCCAGCGGGAGGGCTTTAGATGAGCAGTTCTTC
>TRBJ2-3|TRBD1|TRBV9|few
CASSVVGQGTTDTQYF
TGTGCCAGCAGCGTAGTTGGACAGGGTACCACAGATACGCAGTATTTT
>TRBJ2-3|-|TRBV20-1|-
CSATYTGGAADTQYF
TGCAGTGCTACTTACACGGGGGGCGCGGCAGATACGCAGTATTTT
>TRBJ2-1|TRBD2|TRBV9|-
CASMASSGDNEQFF
TGTGCCAGCATGGCGTCTAGCGGCGACAATGAGCAGTTCTTC
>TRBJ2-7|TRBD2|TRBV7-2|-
CASSLGAAGVGYEQYF
TGTGCCAGCAGCTTAGGGGCAGCGGGGGTAGGCTACGAGCAGTACTTC
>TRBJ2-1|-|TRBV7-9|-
CASSSGPAVF
TGTGCCAGCAGCTCGGGACCCGCGGTCTTC
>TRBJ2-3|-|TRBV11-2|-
CASSQTPGTDTQYF
TGTGCCAGCAGCCAGACGCCAGGCACAGATACGCAGTATTTT
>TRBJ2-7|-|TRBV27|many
CASSPQPTRGYVNEQYF
TGTGCCAGCAGTCCCCAACCCACCAGGGGCTACGTGAACGAGCAGTACTTC
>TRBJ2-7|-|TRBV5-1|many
CASSLGQTDLNEQYF
TGCGCCAGCAGCTTGGGACAGACAGATCTCAACGAGCAGTACTTC
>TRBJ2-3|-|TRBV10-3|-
CANSGSTDTQYF
TGTGCCAATAGCGGTAGCACAGATACGCAGTATTTT
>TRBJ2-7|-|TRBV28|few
CASSKMTGFLADGDYEQYF
TGTGCCAGCAGCAAGATGACAGGGTTCCTAGCGGATGGGGACTACGAGCAGTACTTC
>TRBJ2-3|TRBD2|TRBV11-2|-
CASSLDGSSGGRADTQYF
TGTGCCAGCAGCCTAGACGGTTCTAGCGGGGGGCGGGCAGATACGCAGTATTTT
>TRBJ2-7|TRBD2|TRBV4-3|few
CASSQEREGIYEQYF
TGCGCCAGCAGCCAAGAGCGGGAGGGGATATACGAGCAGTACTTC
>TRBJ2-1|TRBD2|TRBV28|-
CASSSPLAGVVHNEQFF
TGTGCCAGCAGCTCACCCCTAGCGGGAGTCGTCCACAATGAGCAGTTCTTC
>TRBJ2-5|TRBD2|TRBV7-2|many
CASSFSSSGGGETQYF
TGTGCCAGCAGTTTCTCTTCTAGCGGCGGGGGTGAGACCCAGTACTTC
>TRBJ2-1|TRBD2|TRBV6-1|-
CASSGGKTSGMYNEQFF
TGTGCCAGCAGTGGGGGCAAAACTAGCGGGATGTACAATGAGCAGTTCTTC
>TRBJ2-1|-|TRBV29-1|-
CSAGTDPEGEQFF
TGCAGCGCCGGGACTGACCCTGAGGGTGAGCAGTTCTTC
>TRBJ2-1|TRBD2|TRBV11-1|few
CASSLVLAGGAGHNEQFF
TGTGCCAGCAGCTTAGTCCTAGCGGGAGGGGCCGGTCACAATGAGCAGTTCTTC
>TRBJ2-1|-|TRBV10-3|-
CAISERDGSNEQFF
TGTGCCATCAGTGAGCGGGATGGCAGCAATGAGCAGTTCTTC
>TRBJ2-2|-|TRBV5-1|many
CASREQINTGELFF
TGCGCCAGCAGGGAACAGATTAACACCGGGGAGCTGTTTTTT
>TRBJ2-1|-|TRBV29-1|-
CSVEDGTEYNEQFF
TGCAGCGTTGAAGATGGTACAGAATACAATGAGCAGTTCTTC
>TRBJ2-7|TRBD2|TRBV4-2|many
CASSPGGGGSYEQYF
TGTGCCAGCAGCCCTGGCGGGGGGGGGTCCTACGAGCAGTACTTC
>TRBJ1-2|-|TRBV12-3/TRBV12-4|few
CASQPAGWGGHTF
TGTGCCAGCCAGCCCGCGGGGTGGGGTGGCCACACCTTC
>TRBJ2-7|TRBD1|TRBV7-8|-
CASSLRDRAPSYEQYF
TGTGCCAGCAGCTTACGGGACAGGGCTCCTTCCTACGAGCAGTACTTC
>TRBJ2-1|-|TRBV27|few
CASSPSHRDTNEQFF
TGTGCCAGCAGTCCATCGCACCGGGACACAAATGAGCAGTTCTTC
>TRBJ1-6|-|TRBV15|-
CATSRDLAELNSPLHF
TGTGCCACCAGCAGAGATTTAGCCGAGCTAAATTCACCCCTCCACTTT
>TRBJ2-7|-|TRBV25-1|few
CASSARLQGGEQYF
TGTGCCAGCAGTGCCCGACTCCAGGGGGGCGAGCAGTACTTC
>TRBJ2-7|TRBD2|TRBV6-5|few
CASSYKAGVGHEQYF
TGTGCCAGCAGTTACAAAGCGGGAGTTGGCCACGAGCAGTACTTC
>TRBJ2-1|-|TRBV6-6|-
CATRGSAYNEQFF
TGTGCCACTCGGGGGAGCGCCTACAATGAGCAGTTCTTC
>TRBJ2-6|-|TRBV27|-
CASRGLYSGANVLTF
TGTGCCAGCAGAGGACTGTACTCTGGGGCCAACGTCCTGACTTTC
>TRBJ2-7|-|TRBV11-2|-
CASSKVGIAQEQYF
TGTGCCAGCAGCAAAGTCGGAATAGCACAGGAGCAGTACTTC
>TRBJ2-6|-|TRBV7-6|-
CASSYRGGSGANVLTF
TGTGCCAGCAGCTACCGGGGCGGCTCTGGGGCCAACGTCCTGACTTTC
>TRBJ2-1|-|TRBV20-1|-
CSAPGDVFYNEQFF
TGCAGTGCTCCAGGGGATGTATTCTACAATGAGCAGTTCTTC